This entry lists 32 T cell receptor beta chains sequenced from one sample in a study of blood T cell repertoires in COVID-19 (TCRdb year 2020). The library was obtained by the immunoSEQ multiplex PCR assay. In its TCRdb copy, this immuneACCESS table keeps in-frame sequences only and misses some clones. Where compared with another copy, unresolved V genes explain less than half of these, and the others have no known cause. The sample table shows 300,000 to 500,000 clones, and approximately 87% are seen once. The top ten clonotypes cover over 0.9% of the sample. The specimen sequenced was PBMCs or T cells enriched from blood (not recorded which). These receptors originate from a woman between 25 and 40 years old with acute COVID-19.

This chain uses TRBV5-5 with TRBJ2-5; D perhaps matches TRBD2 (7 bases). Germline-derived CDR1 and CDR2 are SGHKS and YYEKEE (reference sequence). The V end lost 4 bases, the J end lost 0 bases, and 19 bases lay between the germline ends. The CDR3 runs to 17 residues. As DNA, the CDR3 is TGTGCCAGCAGCCCGAGGGGGTCGCGGGGGTACCAAGAGACCCAGTACTTC. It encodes CASSPRGSRGYQETQYF. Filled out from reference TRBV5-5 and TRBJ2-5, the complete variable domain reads DAGVTQSPTHLIKTRGQQVTLRCSPISGHKSVSWYQQVLGQGPQFIFQYYEKEERGRGNFPDRFSARQFPNYSSELNVNALLLGDSALYLCASSPRGSRGYQETQYFGPGTRLLVL.

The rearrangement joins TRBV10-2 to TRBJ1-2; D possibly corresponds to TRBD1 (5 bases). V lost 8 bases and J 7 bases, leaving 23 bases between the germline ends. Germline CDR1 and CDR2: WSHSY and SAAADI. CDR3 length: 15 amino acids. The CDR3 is CASRRLDSSESGYTF. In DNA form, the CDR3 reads TGCGCCAGCCGTAGATTAGACAGTTCCGAGAGTGGCTACACCTTC.

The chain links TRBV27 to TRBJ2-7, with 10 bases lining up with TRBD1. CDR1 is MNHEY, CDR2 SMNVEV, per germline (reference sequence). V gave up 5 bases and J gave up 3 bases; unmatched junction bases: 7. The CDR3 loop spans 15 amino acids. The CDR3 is CASSLRDRGSYEQYF. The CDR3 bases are TGTGCCAGCAGTCTCCGGGACAGGGGTAGCTACGAGCAGTACTTC.

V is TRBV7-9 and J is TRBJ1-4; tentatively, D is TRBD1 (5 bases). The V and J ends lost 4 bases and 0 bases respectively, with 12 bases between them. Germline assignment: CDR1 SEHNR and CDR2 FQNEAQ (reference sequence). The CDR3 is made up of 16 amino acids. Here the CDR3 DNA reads TGTGCCAGCAGCTACCGGACAACAGCAACTAATGAAAAACTGTTTTTT. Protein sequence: CASSYRTTATNEKLFF.

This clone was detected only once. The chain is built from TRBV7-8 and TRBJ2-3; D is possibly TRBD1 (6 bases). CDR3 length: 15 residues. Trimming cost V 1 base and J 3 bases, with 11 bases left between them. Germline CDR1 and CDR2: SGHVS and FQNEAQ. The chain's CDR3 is CASSLEGRGTDTQYF. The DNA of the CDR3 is TGTGCCAGCAGCTTAGAGGGCAGGGGTACAGATACGCAGTATTTT.

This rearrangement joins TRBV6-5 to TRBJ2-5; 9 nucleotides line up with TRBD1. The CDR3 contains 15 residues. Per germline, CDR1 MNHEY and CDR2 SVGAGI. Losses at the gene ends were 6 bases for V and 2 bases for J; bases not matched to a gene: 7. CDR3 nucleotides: TGTGCCAGCAGCGTTGGGGACAGGGTACAAGAGACCCAGTACTTC. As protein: CASSVGDRVQETQYF.

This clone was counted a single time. The CDR3 loop is CASSQGHSYNEQFF. The DNA of the CDR3 is TGTGCCAGCAGCCAAGGACACTCCTACAATGAGCAGTTCTTC. This sequence joins TRBV3-1 (or the pseudogene TRBV3-2) and TRBJ2-1; no firm D call. This CDR3 spans 14 amino acids. V lost 1 base and J 0 bases, leaving 4 bases between the germline ends. CDR1 and CDR2 (germline): LGHDT, YNNKEL (reference sequence).

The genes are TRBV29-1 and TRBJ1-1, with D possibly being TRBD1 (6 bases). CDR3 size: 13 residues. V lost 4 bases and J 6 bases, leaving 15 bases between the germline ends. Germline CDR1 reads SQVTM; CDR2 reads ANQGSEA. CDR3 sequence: CSVVATGQAEAFF. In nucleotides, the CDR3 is TGCAGCGTTGTTGCTACAGGGCAGGCTGAAGCTTTCTTT.

As DNA, the CDR3 is TGCGCCAGCAGCCAGGACATGAGCAATCAGCCCCAGCATTTT. Amino acid sequence: CASSQDMSNQPQHF. The V and J genes are TRBV4-1 and TRBJ1-5, with a tentative D call TRBD1 (5 bases). Germline-derived CDR1 and CDR2 are MGHRA and YSYEKL. The CDR3 covers 14 residues. V gave up 3 bases and J gave up 1 base, with 7 bases separating them.

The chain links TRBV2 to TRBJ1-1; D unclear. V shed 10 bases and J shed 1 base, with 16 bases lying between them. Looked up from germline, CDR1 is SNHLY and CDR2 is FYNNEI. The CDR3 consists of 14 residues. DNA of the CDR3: TGTGCCACCACCCAAGTTAGTGGGAACACTGAAGCTTTCTTT. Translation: CATTQVSGNTEAFF. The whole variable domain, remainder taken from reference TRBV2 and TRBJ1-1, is EPEVTQTPSHQVTQMGQEVILRCVPISNHLYFYWYRQILGQKVEFLVSFYNNEISEKSEIFDDQFSVERPDGSNFTLKIRSTKLEDSAMYFCATTQVSGNTEAFFGQGTRLTVV.

In nucleotides, the CDR3 is TGTGCCAGCAGCGTAGGGGGCGCGGGGTCCTCCTACAATGAGCAGTTCTTC. Translated, it gives CASSVGGAGSSYNEQFF. This chain connects TRBV9 to TRBJ2-1; possible D gene TRBD2, 6 bases. V lost 0 bases and J lost 0, with 13 bases in between. Germline CDR1 is SGDLS and CDR2 is YYNGEE. CDR3 size: 17 residues.

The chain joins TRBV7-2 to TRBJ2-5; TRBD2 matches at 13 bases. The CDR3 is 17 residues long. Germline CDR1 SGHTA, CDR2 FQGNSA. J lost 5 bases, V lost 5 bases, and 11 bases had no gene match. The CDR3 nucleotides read TGTGCCAGCAGCAAGGGGACTAGCGGGGCCTCGCGGGAGACCCAGTACTTC. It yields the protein CASSKGTSGASRETQYF.

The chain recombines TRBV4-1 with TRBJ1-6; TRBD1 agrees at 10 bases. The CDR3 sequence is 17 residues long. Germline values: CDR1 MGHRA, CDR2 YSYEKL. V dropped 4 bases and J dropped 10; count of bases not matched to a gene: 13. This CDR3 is CASSRSSAGTGDSPLHF. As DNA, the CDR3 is TGCGCCAGCAGCCGATCCAGCGCCGGGACAGGGGACTCACCCCTCCACTTT.

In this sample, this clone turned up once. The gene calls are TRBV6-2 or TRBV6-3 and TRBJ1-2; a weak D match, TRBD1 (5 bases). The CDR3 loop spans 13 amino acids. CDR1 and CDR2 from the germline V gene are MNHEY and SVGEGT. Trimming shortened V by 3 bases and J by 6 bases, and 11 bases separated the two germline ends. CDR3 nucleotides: TGTGCCAGCAGTTATCCCAGGGCGAATGGCTACACCTTC. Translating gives CASSYPRANGYTF.

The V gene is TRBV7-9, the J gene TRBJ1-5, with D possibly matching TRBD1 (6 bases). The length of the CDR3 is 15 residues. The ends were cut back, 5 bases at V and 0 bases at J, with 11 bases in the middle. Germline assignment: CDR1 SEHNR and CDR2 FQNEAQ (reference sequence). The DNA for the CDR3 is TGTGCCAGCAGCAATACACAGGGTAGCAATCAGCCCCAGCATTTT. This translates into CASSNTQGSNQPQHF.

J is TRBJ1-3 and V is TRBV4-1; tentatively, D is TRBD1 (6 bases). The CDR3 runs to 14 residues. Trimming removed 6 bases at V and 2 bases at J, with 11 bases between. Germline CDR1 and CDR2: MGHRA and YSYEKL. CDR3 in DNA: TGCGCCAGCAGTACCACAGGGACTGGAAACACCATATATTTT. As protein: CASSTTGTGNTIYF.

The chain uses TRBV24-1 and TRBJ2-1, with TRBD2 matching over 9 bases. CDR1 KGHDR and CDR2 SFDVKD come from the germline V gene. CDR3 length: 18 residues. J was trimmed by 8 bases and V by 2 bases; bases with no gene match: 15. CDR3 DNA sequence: TGTGCCACCAGTGATTCGACGCGAAGGCGGGGGGGTGGGCATGAGCAGTTCTTC. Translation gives CATSDSTRRRGGGHEQFF.

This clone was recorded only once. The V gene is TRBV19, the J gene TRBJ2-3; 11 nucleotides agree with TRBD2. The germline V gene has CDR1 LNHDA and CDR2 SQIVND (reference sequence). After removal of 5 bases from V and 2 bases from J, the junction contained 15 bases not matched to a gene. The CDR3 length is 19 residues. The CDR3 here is CASSAVLSGGDAPTDTQYF. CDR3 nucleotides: TGTGCCAGTAGTGCAGTTCTTAGCGGGGGGGACGCCCCCACAGATACGCAGTATTTT.

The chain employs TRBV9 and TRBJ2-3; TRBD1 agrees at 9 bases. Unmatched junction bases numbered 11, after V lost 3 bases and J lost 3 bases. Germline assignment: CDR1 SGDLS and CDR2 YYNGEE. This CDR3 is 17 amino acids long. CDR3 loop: CASSAAGTGMGTDTQYF. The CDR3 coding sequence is TGTGCCAGCAGCGCCGCCGGGACAGGGATGGGGACAGATACGCAGTATTTT. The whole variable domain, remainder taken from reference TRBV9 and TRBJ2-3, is DSGVTQTPKHLITATGQRVTLRCSPRSGDLSVYWYQQSLDQGLQFLIQYYNGEERAKGNILERFSAQQFPDLHSELNLSSLELGDSALYFCASSAAGTGMGTDTQYFGPGTRLTVL.

For the CDR3, the DNA is TGCAGCGTTGAAGAAACGCAGGGGGGTCCGAGTGGCTACACCTTC. Translating gives CSVEETQGGPSGYTF. The chain uses TRBV29-1 and TRBJ1-2; 7 nucleotides align to TRBD1. This CDR3 spans 15 amino acids. J lost 7 bases, V lost 0 bases, and 11 bases had no gene match. In germline, CDR1 is SQVTM, CDR2 ANQGSEA.

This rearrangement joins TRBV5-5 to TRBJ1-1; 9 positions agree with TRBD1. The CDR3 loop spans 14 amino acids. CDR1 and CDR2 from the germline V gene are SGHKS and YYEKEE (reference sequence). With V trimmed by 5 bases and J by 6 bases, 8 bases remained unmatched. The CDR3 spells CASSSTGGASEAFF. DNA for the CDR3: TGTGCCAGCAGTTCGACAGGGGGAGCCTCTGAAGCTTTCTTT.

This CDR3 reads CAWTPGGTEAFF. CDR3 nucleotide sequence: TGTGCCTGGACTCCCGGGGGGACTGAAGCTTTCTTT. The rearrangement uses TRBV30 and TRBJ1-1; TRBD1 might be the D (5 bases). The germline V gene encodes CDR1 GTSNPN and CDR2 SVGIG (reference sequence). The CDR3 totals 12 residues. V lost 4 bases and J lost 5, with 11 bases in between.

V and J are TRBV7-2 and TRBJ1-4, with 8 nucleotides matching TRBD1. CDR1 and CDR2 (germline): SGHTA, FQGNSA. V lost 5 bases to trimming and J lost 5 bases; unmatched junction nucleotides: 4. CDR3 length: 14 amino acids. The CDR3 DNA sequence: TGTGCCAGCAGCCGGACAGGGTTAAATGAAAAACTGTTTTTT. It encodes CASSRTGLNEKLFF.

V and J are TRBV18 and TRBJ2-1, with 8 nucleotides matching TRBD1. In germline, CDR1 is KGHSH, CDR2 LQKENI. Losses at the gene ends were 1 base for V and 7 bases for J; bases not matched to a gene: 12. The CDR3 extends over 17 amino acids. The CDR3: CASSPQTRGRTGNEQFF. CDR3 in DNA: TGTGCCAGCTCACCACAGACCAGGGGGCGTACTGGGAATGAGCAGTTCTTC.

The CDR3 reads CASAKAGGREQYF. The CDR3 coding sequence is TGTGCCAGCGCCAAGGCGGGGGGGCGTGAGCAGTACTTC. The V call is TRBV3-1 (or the pseudogene TRBV3-2), the J call TRBJ2-7, with TRBD2 identical over 9 bases. CDR3 length equals 13 residues. J lost 7 bases, V lost 8 bases, and 9 bases had no gene match. Germline values: CDR1 LGHDT, CDR2 YNNKEL (reference sequence).

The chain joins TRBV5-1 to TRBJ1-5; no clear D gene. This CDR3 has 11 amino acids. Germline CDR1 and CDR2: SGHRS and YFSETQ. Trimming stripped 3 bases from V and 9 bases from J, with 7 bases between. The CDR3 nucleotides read TGCGCCAGCAGCTGGGCGTGGCCCCAGCATTTT. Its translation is CASSWAWPQHF.

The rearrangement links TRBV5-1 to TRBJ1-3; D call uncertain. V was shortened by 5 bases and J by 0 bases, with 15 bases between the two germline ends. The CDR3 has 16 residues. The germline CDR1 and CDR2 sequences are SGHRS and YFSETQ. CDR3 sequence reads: CASSGWGGSSGNTIYF. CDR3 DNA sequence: TGCGCCAGCAGTGGGTGGGGAGGCAGCTCTGGAAACACCATATATTTT.

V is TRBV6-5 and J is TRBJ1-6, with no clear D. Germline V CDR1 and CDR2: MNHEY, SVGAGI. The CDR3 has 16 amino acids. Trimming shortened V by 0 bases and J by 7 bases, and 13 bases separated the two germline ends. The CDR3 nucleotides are TGTGCCAGCAGTTACTCGGAAGGGAGCCTCAATTCACCCCTCCACTTT. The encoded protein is CASSYSEGSLNSPLHF.

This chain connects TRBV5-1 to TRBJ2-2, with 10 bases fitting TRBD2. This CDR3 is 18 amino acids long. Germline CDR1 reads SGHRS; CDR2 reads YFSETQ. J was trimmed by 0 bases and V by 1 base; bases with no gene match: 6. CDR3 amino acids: CASSLYPLAGANTGELFF. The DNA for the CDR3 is TGCGCCAGCAGCTTGTACCCCCTAGCGGGGGCGAACACCGGGGAGCTGTTTTTT.

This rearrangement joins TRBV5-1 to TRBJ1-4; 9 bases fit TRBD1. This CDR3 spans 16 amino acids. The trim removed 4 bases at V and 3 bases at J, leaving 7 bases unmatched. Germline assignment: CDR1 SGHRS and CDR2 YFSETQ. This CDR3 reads CASSLRTGAANEKLFF. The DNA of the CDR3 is TGCGCCAGCAGCCTCAGGACAGGGGCAGCTAATGAAAAACTGTTTTTT. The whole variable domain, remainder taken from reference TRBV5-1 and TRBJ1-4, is KAGVTQTPRYLIKTRGQQVTLSCSPISGHRSVSWYQQTPGQGLQFLFEYFSETQRNKGNFPGRFSGRQFSNSRSEMNVSTLELGDSALYLCASSLRTGAANEKLFFGSGTQLSVL.

This CDR3 reads CASRLTGGRRNTEAFF. The CDR3 DNA reads TGTGCCAGCAGGCTTACAGGGGGACGTAGGAACACTGAAGCTTTCTTT. J is TRBJ1-1 and V is TRBV27; 8 bases map to TRBD1. V gave up 6 bases and J gave up 1 base; unmatched junction bases: 10. Germline CDR1 MNHEY, CDR2 SMNVEV (reference sequence). CDR3 size: 16 residues.

Here the CDR3 reads CATSDLEADNRGGEELFF. As DNA, the CDR3 is TGTGCCACCAGTGATTTAGAGGCGGACAACCGAGGGGGGGAGGAGCTGTTTTTT. This rearrangement joins TRBV24-1 to TRBJ2-2; maybe TRBD2 (7 bases). CDR1 and CDR2 (germline): KGHDR, SFDVKD. Trimming pared 1 base from V and 10 bases from J, leaving 24 bases between. This CDR3 has 18 amino acids.